This TCR beta chain was recorded in a study of blood T cell repertoires in COVID-19. Study-level information: Researchers got acute and convalescent COVID-19 samples from the United States, Italy and Spain. Nucleic acid was either cDNA or gDNA, and it came from T cells, B-cell-depleted T cells, or PBMCs.

The CDR3 runs 20 residues. J was trimmed by 2 bases and V by 3 bases; bases with no gene match: 9. Germline CDR1 LGHDT, CDR2 YNNKEL (reference sequence). The authors' processing: Counts of nucleated cells, estimated from reference gene primer amplification, were obtained. Sequenced by immunoSEQ multiplex PCR; TCRdb stores in-frame clones only, minus some. D and trimming were read from the DNA, whereas the V and J calls and clone size are those reported in that table. This table holds 240,000 or so clones, about 85% found once. This clone showed up just once. The sequenced sample consisted of peripheral blood. The receptor's source is a man between 60 and 75 years old who had recovered from COVID-19. The rearrangement joins TRBV3-1 (or the pseudogene TRBV3-2) to TRBJ2-6; TRBD2 matches at 14 bases. CDR3 sequence: CASSQTSGGAAIAGANVLTF. In nucleotides, the CDR3 is TGTGCCAGCAGCCAGACTAGCGGGGGGGCAGCTATAGCTGGGGCCAACGTCCTGACTTTC.